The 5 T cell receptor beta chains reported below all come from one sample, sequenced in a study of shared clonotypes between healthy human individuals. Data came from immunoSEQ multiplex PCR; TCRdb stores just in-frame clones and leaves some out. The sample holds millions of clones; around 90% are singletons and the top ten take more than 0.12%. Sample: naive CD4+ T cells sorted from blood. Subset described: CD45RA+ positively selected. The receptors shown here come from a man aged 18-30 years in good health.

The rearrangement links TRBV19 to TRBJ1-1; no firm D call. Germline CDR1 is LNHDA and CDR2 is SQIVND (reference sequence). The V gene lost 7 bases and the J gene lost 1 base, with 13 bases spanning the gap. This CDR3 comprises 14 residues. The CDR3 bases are TGTGCCAGTAATACGGCGGGCGGGAACACTGAAGCTTTCTTT. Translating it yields CASNTAGGNTEAFF.

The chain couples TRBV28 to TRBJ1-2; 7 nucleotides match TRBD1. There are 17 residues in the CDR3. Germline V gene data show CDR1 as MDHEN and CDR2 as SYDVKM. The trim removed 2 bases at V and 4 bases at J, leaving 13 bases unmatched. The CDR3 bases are TGTGCCAGCAGTTTAATTGTAGGGGGCGTTAATAGCTATGGCTACACCTTC. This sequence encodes CASSLIVGGVNSYGYTF.

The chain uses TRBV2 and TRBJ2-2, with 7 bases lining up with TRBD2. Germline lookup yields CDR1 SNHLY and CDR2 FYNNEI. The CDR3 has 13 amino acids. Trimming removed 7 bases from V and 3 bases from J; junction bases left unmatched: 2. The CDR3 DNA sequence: TGTGCCAGCAAGGGACTATACACCGGGGAGCTGTTTTTT. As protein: CASKGLYTGELFF. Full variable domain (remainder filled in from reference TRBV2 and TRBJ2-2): EPEVTQTPSHQVTQMGQEVILRCVPISNHLYFYWYRQILGQKVEFLVSFYNNEISEKSEIFDDQFSVERPDGSNFTLKIRSTKLEDSAMYFCASKGLYTGELFFGEGSRLTVL.

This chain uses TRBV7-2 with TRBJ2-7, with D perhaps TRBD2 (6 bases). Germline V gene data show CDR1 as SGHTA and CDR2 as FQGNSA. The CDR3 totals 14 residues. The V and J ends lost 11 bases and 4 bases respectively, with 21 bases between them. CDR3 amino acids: CAAPGEVEVYEQYF. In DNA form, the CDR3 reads TGTGCCGCCCCTGGGGAGGTAGAAGTTTACGAGCAGTACTTC. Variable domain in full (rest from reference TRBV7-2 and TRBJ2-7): GAGVSQSPSNKVTEKGKDVELRCDPISGHTALYWYRQSLGQGLEFLIYFQGNSAPDKSGLPSDRFSAERTGGSVSTLTIQRTQQEDSAVYLCAAPGEVEVYEQYFGPGTRLTVT.

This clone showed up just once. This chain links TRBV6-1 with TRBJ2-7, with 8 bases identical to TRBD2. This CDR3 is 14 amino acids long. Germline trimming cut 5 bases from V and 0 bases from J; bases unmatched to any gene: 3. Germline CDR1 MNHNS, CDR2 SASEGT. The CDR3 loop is CASSSGGRSYEQYF. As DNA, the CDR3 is TGTGCCAGCAGTAGCGGGGGCCGCTCCTACGAGCAGTACTTC.